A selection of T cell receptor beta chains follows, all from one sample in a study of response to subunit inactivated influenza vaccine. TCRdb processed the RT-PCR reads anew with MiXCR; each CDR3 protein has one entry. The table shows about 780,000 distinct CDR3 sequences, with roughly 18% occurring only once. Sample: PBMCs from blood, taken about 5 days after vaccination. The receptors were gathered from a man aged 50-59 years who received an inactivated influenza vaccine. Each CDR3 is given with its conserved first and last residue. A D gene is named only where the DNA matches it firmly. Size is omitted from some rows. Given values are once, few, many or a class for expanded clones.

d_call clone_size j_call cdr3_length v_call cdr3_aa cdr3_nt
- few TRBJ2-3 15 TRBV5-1 CASSFKEGSTDTQYF TGCGCCAGCAGCTTTAAGGAGGGAAGCACAGATACGCAGTATTTT
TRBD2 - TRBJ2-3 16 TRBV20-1 CSASRRLSGRRDTQYF TGCAGTGCTAGTAGGCGGCTTAGCGGGAGACGAGATACGCAGTATTTT
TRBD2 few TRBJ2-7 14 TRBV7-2 CASSLVAGPYGQYF TGTGCCAGCAGCTTAGTAGCGGGGCCCTACGGGCAGTACTTC
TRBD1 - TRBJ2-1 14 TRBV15 CATTMGQGVDEQFF TGTGCCACTACGATGGGACAGGGGGTCGATGAGCAGTTCTTC
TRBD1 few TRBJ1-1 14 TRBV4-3 CASSQVGQGAEAFF TGCGCCAGCAGCCAAGTTGGACAGGGGGCTGAAGCTTTCTTT
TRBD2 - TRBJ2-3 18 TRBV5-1 CASSPSLSGSPLTDTQYF TGCGCCAGCAGCCCCTCATTGAGCGGGAGTCCGCTCACAGATACGCAGTATTTT
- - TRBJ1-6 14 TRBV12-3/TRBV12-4 CASSLGAINSPLHF TGTGCCAGCAGTCTTGGGGCTATCAATTCACCCCTCCACTTT
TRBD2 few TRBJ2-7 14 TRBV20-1 CSAMKRESSYEQYF TGCAGTGCAATGAAGCGGGAGAGTTCCTACGAGCAGTACTTC
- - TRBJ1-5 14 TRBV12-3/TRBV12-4 CASSSGTSNQPQHF TGTGCCAGCAGTTCCGGGACGAGCAATCAGCCCCAGCATTTT
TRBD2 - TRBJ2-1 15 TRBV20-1 CSARDPSGSGSEQFF TGCAGTGCTAGAGATCCCAGCGGGAGTGGGAGTGAGCAGTTCTTC
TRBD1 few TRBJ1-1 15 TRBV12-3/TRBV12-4 CASRSLGTGDTEAFF TGTGCCAGCAGATCCTTAGGGACAGGGGACACTGAAGCTTTCTTT
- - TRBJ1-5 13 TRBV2 CASSGDPEAAQHF TGTGCCAGCAGTGGGGACCCAGAAGCGGCCCAGCATTTT
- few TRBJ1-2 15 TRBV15 CATSRASGGGYGYTF TGTGCCACCAGCAGAGCGTCGGGAGGGGGCTATGGCTACACCTTC
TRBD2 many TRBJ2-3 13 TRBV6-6 CASSASGGDTQYF TGTGCCAGCAGCGCCTCGGGGGGAGATACGCAGTATTTT
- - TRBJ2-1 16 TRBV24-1 CATSEPGASSYNEQFF TGTGCCACCAGTGAGCCGGGGGCAAGCTCCTACAATGAGCAGTTCTTC
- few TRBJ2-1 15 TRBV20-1 CSARDLRTHYNEQFF TGCAGTGCTAGAGATCTCCGGACCCACTACAATGAGCAGTTCTTC
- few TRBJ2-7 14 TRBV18 CASSPPGTPYEQYF TGTGCCAGCTCACCCCCGGGGACTCCCTACGAGCAGTACTTC
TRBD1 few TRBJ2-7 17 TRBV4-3 CASSPGQGARSSYEQYF TGCGCCAGCAGCCCAGGACAGGGGGCTAGAAGCTCCTACGAGCAGTACTTC
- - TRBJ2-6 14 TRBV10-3 CAIRSDSGANVLTF TGTGCCATCAGGTCCGACTCTGGGGCCAACGTCCTGACTTTC
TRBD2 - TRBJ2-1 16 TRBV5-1 CASSLASSGSYNEQFF TGCGCCAGCAGCTTGGCCAGTAGCGGGTCCTACAATGAGCAGTTCTTC
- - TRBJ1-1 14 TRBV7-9 CASSQPDRNTEAFF TGTGCCAGCAGCCAGCCGGACAGGAACACTGAAGCTTTCTTT
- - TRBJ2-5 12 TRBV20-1 CSASDRSETQYF TGCAGTGCTAGTGACAGATCGGAGACCCAGTACTTC
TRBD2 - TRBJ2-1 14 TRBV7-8 CASSLVGLAGEQFF TGTGCCAGCAGCTTAGTAGGACTAGCGGGAGAGCAGTTCTTC
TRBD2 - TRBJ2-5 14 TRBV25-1 CASSRAGAGETQYF TGTGCCAGCAGCCGAGCGGGAGCTGGAGAGACCCAGTACTTC
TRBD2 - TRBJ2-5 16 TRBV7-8 CASSSRLAGLGETQYF TGTGCCAGCAGCTCTCGACTAGCGGGGCTGGGGGAGACCCAGTACTTC
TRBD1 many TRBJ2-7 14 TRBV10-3 CAISVTTGSNEQYF TGTGCCATCAGTGTGACGACAGGGAGCAACGAGCAGTACTTC
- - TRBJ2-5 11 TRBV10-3 CAIRSFETQYF TGTGCCATCAGAAGTTTTGAGACCCAGTACTTC
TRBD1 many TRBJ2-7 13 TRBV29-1 CSVLTGTGYEQYF TGCAGCGTGCTAACCGGGACAGGTTACGAGCAGTACTTC
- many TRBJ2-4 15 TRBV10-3 CAISESPRLGNIQYF TGTGCCATCAGTGAGTCGCCCAGGCTGGGAAACATTCAGTACTTC